These 28 T cell receptor beta chains were all obtained from the same sample, sequenced in a study of CD8+ T cells in alopecia areata. cDNA prepared by RNA extraction and subsequent reverse transcription served as the template for sequencing. This table comes from immunoSEQ multiplex PCR, and its TCRdb copy is limited to in-frame clones, with some not included. The profile shows approximately 150,000 clones, roughly 58% of them singletons. The material sequenced was CD8+ T cells sorted from blood. All receptors derive from a human donor in good health.

This chain's CDR3 is CASSLGTSGSMSDTQYF. The CDR3 DNA reads as TGTGCCAGCAGCTTGGGAACTAGCGGGAGTATGTCAGATACGCAGTATTTT. The V call is TRBV7-8, the J call TRBJ2-3, with TRBD2 matching over 11 bases. The V gene's germline CDR1 is SGHVS and CDR2 FQNEAQ. CDR3 length: 17 amino acids. J lost 4 bases, V lost 3 bases, and 9 bases had no gene match. The full variable domain, its missing parts supplied by reference TRBV7-8 and TRBJ2-3, is GAGVSQSPRYKVAKRGQDVALRCDPISGHVSLFWYQQALGQGPEFLTYFQNEAQLDKSGLPSDRFFAERPEGSVSTLKIQRTQQEDSAVYLCASSLGTSGSMSDTQYFGPGTRLTVL.

This chain links TRBV29-1 with TRBJ1-2, with unresolved D. This CDR3 spans 11 amino acids. Looked up from germline, CDR1 is SQVTM and CDR2 is ANQGSEA. Trimming cost V 4 bases and J 3 bases, with 6 bases left between them. The DNA of the CDR3 is TGCAGCGTTGTCTCATACTATGGCTACACCTTC. This gives the protein CSVVSYYGYTF.

This clone appeared a few times. The chain recombines TRBV19 with TRBJ1-2; 7 bases fit TRBD1. The CDR3 is made up of 12 amino acids. J gave up 12 bases and V 8 bases, and 12 bases lay outside the gene matches. Germline CDR1 LNHDA, CDR2 SQIVND (reference sequence). CDR3: CASAPTGYDNTF. In DNA, the CDR3 is TGTGCCAGTGCCCCGACAGGGTACGATAACACCTTC.

The table lists this clone with a few counts. This chain joins TRBV29-1 and TRBJ2-1, with 7 bases aligning to TRBD1. The germline gives CDR1 SQVTM, CDR2 ANQGSEA. V was pared by 7 bases and J by 7 bases, with 7 bases of the junction left unmatched. The CDR3 is made up of 12 amino acids. The CDR3 sequence is CSAFDRDNEQFF. For the CDR3, the DNA is TGCAGCGCCTTTGACAGGGATAATGAGCAGTTCTTC.

This chain uses TRBV28 with TRBJ2-5, with D perhaps TRBD2 (5 bases). Germline-derived CDR1 and CDR2 are MDHEN and SYDVKM. There are 16 residues in the CDR3. V lost 3 bases, J lost 3 bases, and 17 bases lay in between. The CDR3 is CASSFSVRETKETQYF. DNA of the CDR3: TGTGCCAGCAGTTTCTCGGTCAGAGAGACTAAAGAGACCCAGTACTTC.

This clone was found a few times. The chain couples TRBV2 to TRBJ2-7, with D hard to call. Between the trimmed V and J ends, which lost 6 bases and 3 bases, there was a span of 15 bases. CDR1 is SNHLY, CDR2 FYNNEI, per germline. The CDR3 contains 14 residues. CDR3 in amino acids: CASSPGMDHYEQYF. The DNA of the CDR3 is TGTGCCAGCAGCCCCGGCATGGATCACTACGAGCAGTACTTC.

V gene TRBV29-1 combines with J gene TRBJ2-3; 10 nucleotides align to TRBD1. The V gene end was trimmed by 7 bases and the J gene end by 1 base; junction bases not matched to a gene: 8. Germline CDR1 is SQVTM and CDR2 is ANQGSEA. This CDR3 comprises 15 residues. CDR3 sequence reads: CSAETGGFRTDTQYF. The CDR3 DNA reads as TGCAGCGCCGAGACAGGGGGCTTTCGCACAGATACGCAGTATTTT.

The V and J genes are TRBV29-1 and TRBJ2-3; D is undetermined. V lost 2 bases and J 2 bases, leaving 8 bases between the germline ends. The CDR3 consists of 13 residues. The V gene's germline CDR1 is SQVTM and CDR2 ANQGSEA. The CDR3 region is CSVERPHTDTQYF. The CDR3 DNA reads TGCAGCGTTGAAAGGCCCCACACAGATACGCAGTATTTT.

This clone turned up a few times. The CDR3 region is CSVGGTATYEQYF. In DNA, the CDR3 is TGCAGCGTGGGGGGGACAGCTACCTACGAGCAGTACTTC. The chain recombines TRBV29-1 with TRBJ2-7; either TRBD1 or TRBD2 may supply D (7 bases each). The CDR3 runs to 13 residues. Trimming pared 6 bases from V and 2 bases from J, leaving 14 bases between. Germline CDR1 and CDR2: SQVTM and ANQGSEA.

The chain recombines TRBV2 with TRBJ2-1; D is ambiguous. The CDR3 consists of 12 residues. Germline V gives CDR1 SNHLY, CDR2 FYNNEI. With 7 bases removed from V and 5 bases from J, the gap between germline ends came to 9 bases. The DNA of the CDR3 is TGTGCCAGCACTAGGCCCGACAATGAGCAGTTCTTC. Translated, it gives CASTRPDNEQFF.

The table lists this clone with a few counts. This chain connects TRBV4-1 to TRBJ2-5; 8 nucleotides match TRBD1. Per germline, CDR1 MGHRA and CDR2 YSYEKL. The CDR3 is 15 residues long. The trim removed 1 base at V and 5 bases at J, leaving 6 bases unmatched. CDR3 sequence reads: CASSQGLTGVETQYF. In DNA form, the CDR3 reads TGCGCCAGCAGCCAAGGACTGACAGGGGTTGAGACCCAGTACTTC.

The chain recombines TRBV29-1 with TRBJ2-1; TRBD2 agrees at 8 bases. CDR3 length equals 15 residues. Germline V lookup: CDR1 SQVTM, CDR2 ANQGSEA. J gave up 10 bases and V 8 bases, and 19 bases lay outside the gene matches. The CDR3 protein is CSLYDPGLGIGEQFF. In DNA, the CDR3 is TGCAGCCTTTACGATCCGGGACTAGGCATCGGGGAGCAGTTCTTC.

The chain is built from TRBV7-8 and TRBJ2-3; the match to TRBD2 covers 7 bases. The germline CDR1 and CDR2 sequences are SGHVS and FQNEAQ. This CDR3 contains 20 residues. Trimming removed 1 base from V and 2 bases from J; junction bases left unmatched: 18. This chain's CDR3 is CASSLVVDESSGENTDTQYF. DNA for the CDR3: TGTGCCAGCAGCTTAGTAGTCGACGAATCTAGCGGTGAGAACACAGATACGCAGTATTTT.

V gene TRBV6-5 combines with J gene TRBJ1-1, with TRBD1 matching 8 bases. V shed 5 bases, J shed 4 bases, and the junction held 6 bases outside the gene matches. The CDR3 covers 14 residues. Germline V gene sequence: CDR1 MNHEY, CDR2 SVGAGI. This chain's CDR3 is CASSAGGIGTEAFF. DNA for the CDR3: TGTGCCAGCAGTGCAGGGGGCATAGGCACTGAAGCTTTCTTT.

The rearrangement uses TRBV7-9 and TRBJ2-1; D gene unclear. The V gene lost 1 base and the J gene lost 13 bases, with 8 bases spanning the gap. Germline CDR1 reads SEHNR; CDR2 reads FQNEAQ (reference sequence). The CDR3 loop spans 11 amino acids. The CDR3 here is CASSLGSPQFF. Here the CDR3 DNA reads TGTGCCAGCAGCTTAGGATCCCCCCAGTTCTTC.

V is TRBV27 and J is TRBJ2-5, with D hard to call. This CDR3 contains 15 residues. CDR1 is MNHEY, CDR2 SMNVEV, per germline (reference sequence). Trimming removed 4 bases from V and 1 base from J, with 13 bases in between. The CDR3 DNA sequence: TGTGCCAGCAGTTCAGAAAGGAGTCCCCAAGAGACCCAGTACTTC. Amino acids: CASSSERSPQETQYF.

The chain carries TRBV4-1 and TRBJ1-2; possible D gene TRBD1, 6 bases. The CDR3 contains 15 residues. Trimming removed 2 bases at V and 6 bases at J, with 16 bases between. CDR1 and CDR2 (germline): MGHRA, YSYEKL. The CDR3 loop reads CASSQTQQGGNGYTF. The CDR3 region has the DNA TGCGCCAGCAGCCAAACCCAACAGGGTGGGAATGGCTACACCTTC.

The J gene is TRBJ1-2, the V gene TRBV27; no definite D call. With 5 bases removed from V and 0 bases from J, the gap between germline ends came to 10 bases. This CDR3 is 14 amino acids long. The germline V gene has CDR1 MNHEY and CDR2 SMNVEV (reference sequence). CDR3 protein: CASSVLGSNYGYTF. CDR3 in DNA: TGTGCCAGCAGTGTTCTGGGGTCTAACTATGGCTACACCTTC.

In its sample, this clone was seen a few times. The chain uses TRBV7-9 and TRBJ2-7; D is possibly TRBD1 or TRBD2 (5 bases each). Germline CDR1 and CDR2: SEHNR and FQNEAQ (reference sequence). The CDR3 length is 15 residues. V was pared by 5 bases and J by 3 bases, with 17 bases between. For the CDR3, the DNA is TGTGCCAGCAGCCCCCCCGTTGGGGACCTCTACGAGCAGTACTTC. This translates into CASSPPVGDLYEQYF.

This chain connects TRBV5-6 to TRBJ1-5; the D is unclear. CDR1 is SGHDT and CDR2 is YYEEEE in the germline V gene. There are 13 residues in the CDR3. The V end was cut by 0 bases, the J end by 3 bases, with 4 bases between. CDR3 in amino acids: CASSLASNQPQHF. For the CDR3, the DNA is TGTGCCAGCAGCTTGGCTTCCAATCAGCCCCAGCATTTT.

This clone was recorded only once. The V and J genes are TRBV9 and TRBJ2-1, with D maybe TRBD2 (5 bases). The germline V and J ends were trimmed by 4 bases and 6 bases, with 14 bases remaining between them. Germline V gene lookup returns CDR1 SGDLS and CDR2 YYNGEE. CDR3 length equals 14 residues. CDR3 amino acids: CASSPSGRGNEQFF. The DNA of the CDR3 is TGTGCCAGCAGCCCCTCCGGTCGGGGCAATGAGCAGTTCTTC.

This clone was detected a few times. This chain joins TRBV15 and TRBJ2-5, with 13 nucleotides matching TRBD2. The CDR3 contains 16 residues. Trimming cost V 3 bases and J 5 bases; bases outside gene matches: 6. Germline assignment: CDR1 LNHNV and CDR2 YYDKDF (reference sequence). The DNA of the CDR3 is TGTGCCACCAGCAGCGGACTAGCGGGAGTGGCGGAGACCCAGTACTTC. Translation gives CATSSGLAGVAETQYF. Full variable domain (missing parts from reference TRBV15 and TRBJ2-5): DAMVIQNPRYQVTQFGKPVTLSCSQTLNHNVMYWYQQKSSQAPKLLFHYYDKDFNNEADTPDNFQSRRPNTSFCFLDIRSPGLGDTAMYLCATSSGLAGVAETQYFGPGTRLLVL.

This clone was detected only a few times. For the CDR3, the DNA is TGCGCCAGCAGCCCCAAGCAGGGGACAACCTACGAGCAGTACTTC. Translating gives CASSPKQGTTYEQYF. This chain links TRBV4-1 with TRBJ2-7; D might be TRBD1 (6 bases). The V gene's germline CDR1 is MGHRA and CDR2 YSYEKL. V was cut by 4 bases and J by 2 bases, with 15 bases left in between. The CDR3 contains 15 residues.

The rearrangement links TRBV27 to TRBJ2-7, with 12 bases aligning to TRBD2. Germline assignment: CDR1 MNHEY and CDR2 SMNVEV (reference sequence). V lost 5 bases and J lost 3; bases outside the gene matches: 2. The CDR3 runs to 14 residues. CDR3 sequence (DNA): TGTGCCAGCAGTGAGGGACTAGCGGGCTACGAGCAGTACTTC. Amino acids: CASSEGLAGYEQYF.

The chain couples TRBV27 to TRBJ2-1, with 11 bases matching TRBD2. Germline V lookup: CDR1 MNHEY, CDR2 SMNVEV (reference sequence). The CDR3 is made up of 14 amino acids. V shed 0 bases, J shed 13 bases, and the junction held 5 bases outside the gene matches. The CDR3 region has the DNA TGTGCCAGCAGTTTATCTCTAGCGGGAGGTTTTCAGTTCTTC. Its protein product is CASSLSLAGGFQFF.

The gene calls are TRBV6-5 and TRBJ2-1; possible D gene TRBD2, 5 bases. CDR3 length equals 14 residues. Germline V gives CDR1 MNHEY, CDR2 SVGAGI. V lost 2 bases and J 8 bases, leaving 13 bases between the germline ends. The CDR3 DNA sequence: TGTGCCAGCAGTTACCTCGGACTGACCGATGAGCAGTTCTTC. This encodes CASSYLGLTDEQFF.

The chain employs TRBV7-9 and TRBJ2-2, with TRBD2 as a possible D gene (5 bases). With 5 bases removed from V and 13 bases from J, the gap between germline ends came to 11 bases. This CDR3 has 11 residues. Germline V gene data show CDR1 as SEHNR and CDR2 as FQNEAQ (reference sequence). The chain's CDR3 is CASSRTGGLFF. The CDR3 DNA sequence: TGTGCCAGCAGCCGGACTGGAGGGCTGTTTTTT.

The chain links TRBV29-1 to TRBJ1-2; 11 bases fit TRBD1. Germline lookup yields CDR1 SQVTM and CDR2 ANQGSEA. The CDR3 sequence is 14 residues long. V was pared by 7 bases and J by 3 bases, with 7 bases of the junction left unmatched. The CDR3 region has the DNA TGCAGCGCCTTAGGACAGGGGGCAGACTATGGCTACACCTTC. Translated, it gives CSALGQGADYGYTF.